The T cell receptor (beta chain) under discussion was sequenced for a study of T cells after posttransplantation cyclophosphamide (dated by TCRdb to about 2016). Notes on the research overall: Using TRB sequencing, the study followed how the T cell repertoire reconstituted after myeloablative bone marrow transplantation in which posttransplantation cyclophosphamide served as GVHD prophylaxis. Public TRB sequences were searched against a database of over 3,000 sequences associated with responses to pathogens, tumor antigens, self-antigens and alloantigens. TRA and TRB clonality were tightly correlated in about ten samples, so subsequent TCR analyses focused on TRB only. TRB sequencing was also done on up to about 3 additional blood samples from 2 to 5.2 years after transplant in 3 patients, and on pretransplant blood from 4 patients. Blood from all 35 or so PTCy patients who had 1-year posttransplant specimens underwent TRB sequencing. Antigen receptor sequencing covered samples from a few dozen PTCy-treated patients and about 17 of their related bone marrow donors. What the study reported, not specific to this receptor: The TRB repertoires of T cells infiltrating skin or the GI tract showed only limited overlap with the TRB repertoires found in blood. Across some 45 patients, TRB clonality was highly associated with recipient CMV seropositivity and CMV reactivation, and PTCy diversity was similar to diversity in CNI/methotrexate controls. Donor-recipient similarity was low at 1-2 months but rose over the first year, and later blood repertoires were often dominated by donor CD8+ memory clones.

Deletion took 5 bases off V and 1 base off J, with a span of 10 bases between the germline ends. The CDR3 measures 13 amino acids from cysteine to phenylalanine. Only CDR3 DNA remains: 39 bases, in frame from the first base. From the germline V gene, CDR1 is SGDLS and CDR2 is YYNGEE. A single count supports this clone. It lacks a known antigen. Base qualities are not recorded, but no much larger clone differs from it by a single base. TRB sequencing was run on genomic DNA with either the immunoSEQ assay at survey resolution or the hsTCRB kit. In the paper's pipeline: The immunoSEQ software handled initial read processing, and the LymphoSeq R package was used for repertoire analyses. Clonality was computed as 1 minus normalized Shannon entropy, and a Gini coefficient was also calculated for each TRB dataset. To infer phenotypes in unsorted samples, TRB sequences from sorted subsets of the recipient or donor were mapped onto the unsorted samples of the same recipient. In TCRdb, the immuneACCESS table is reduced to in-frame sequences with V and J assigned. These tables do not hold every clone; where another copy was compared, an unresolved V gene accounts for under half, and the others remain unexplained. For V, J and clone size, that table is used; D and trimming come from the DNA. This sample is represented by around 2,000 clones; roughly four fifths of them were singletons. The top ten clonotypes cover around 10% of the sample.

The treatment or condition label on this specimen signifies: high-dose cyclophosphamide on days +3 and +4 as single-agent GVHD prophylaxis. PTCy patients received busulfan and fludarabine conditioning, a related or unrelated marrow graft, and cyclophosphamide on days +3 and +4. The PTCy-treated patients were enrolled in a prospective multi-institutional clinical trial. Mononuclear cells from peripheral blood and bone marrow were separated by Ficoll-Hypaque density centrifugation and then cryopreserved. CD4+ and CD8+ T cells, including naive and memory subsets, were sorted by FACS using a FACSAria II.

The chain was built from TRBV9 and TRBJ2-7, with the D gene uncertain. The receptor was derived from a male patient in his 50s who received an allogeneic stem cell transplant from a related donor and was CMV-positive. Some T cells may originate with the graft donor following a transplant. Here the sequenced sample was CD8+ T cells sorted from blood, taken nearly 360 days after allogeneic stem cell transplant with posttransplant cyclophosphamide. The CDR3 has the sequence CASSESLSYEQYF. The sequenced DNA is TGTGCCAGCAGTGAGTCCCTTTCCTACGAGCAGTACTTC.